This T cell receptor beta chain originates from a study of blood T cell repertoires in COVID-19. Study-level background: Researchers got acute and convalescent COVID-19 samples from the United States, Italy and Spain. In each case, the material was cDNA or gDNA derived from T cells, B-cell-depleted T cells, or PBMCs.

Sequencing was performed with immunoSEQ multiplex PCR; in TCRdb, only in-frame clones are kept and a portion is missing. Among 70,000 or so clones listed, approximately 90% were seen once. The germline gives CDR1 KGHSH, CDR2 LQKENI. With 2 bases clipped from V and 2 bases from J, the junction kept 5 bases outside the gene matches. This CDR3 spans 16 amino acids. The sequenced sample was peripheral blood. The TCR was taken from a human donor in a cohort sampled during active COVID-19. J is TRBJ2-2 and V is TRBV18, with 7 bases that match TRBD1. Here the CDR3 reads CASSPMPGGNTGELFF. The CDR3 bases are TGTGCCAGCTCACCAATGCCAGGGGGTAACACCGGGGAGCTGTTTTTT.